Reported below is one TCR beta chain. The antigen is not known. This record belongs to a study of blood T cells in healthy people across ages. Study information: There was about one barcoded beta molecule captured by template switching per two T cells. Study findings and constraints: Because sorting was not performed, PBMCs prevented conclusive naive versus antigen-experienced comparison. Older individuals had lower TCR beta diversity per million T cells (the decline was roughly linear).

The authors ran a second PCR of roughly 6 to 12 cycles using a sample-barcoded 5' primer and a J-beta primer mix. MiXCR, applied by TCRdb to the 5' RACE reads, yields one record per CDR3 protein. In the table there are 650,000 to 1,000,000 distinct CDR3 sequences, 35% to 50% of which are singletons. No fewer than 6 million PBMCs went into each sample. This clonotype originated in a man older than 75 in good health. The sequencing sample was made of blood.

The DNA of the CDR3 is TGCAGTGTCCCAGGCCGGGCAGATACGCAGTATTTT. The encoded protein is CSVPGRADTQYF. The chain links TRBV20-1 to TRBJ2-3; D remains unclear. This CDR3 spans 12 amino acids. The V gene lost 7 bases and the J gene lost 4 bases, with 12 bases spanning the gap. Germline CDR1 is DFQATT and CDR2 is SNEGSKA (reference sequence).